This passage covers 13 T cell receptor beta chains from one sample sequenced in a study of blood T cell repertoires in COVID-19. Using immunoSEQ multiplex PCR, the repertoire was profiled, and TCRdb retains in-frame clones only, with some absent. Among about 270,000 clones, around 90% were seen once, and the ten largest hold 4.1%. Sequences were obtained from PBMCs or T cells enriched from blood (not recorded which). These receptors all come from a woman aged 25 to 39 with acute COVID-19.

The gene calls are TRBV5-1 and TRBJ2-7; D unresolved. V shed 0 bases and J shed 2 bases, with 9 bases lying between them. The CDR3 runs to 14 residues. Germline CDR1 SGHRS, CDR2 YFSETQ. CDR3 loop: CASSLGINPYEQYF. CDR3 coding DNA: TGCGCCAGCAGCTTGGGTATAAATCCCTACGAGCAGTACTTC.

The J gene is TRBJ1-2, the V gene TRBV27; 8 bases line up with TRBD1. The CDR3 length is 17 residues. V was pared by 7 bases and J by 0 bases, with 13 bases of the junction left unmatched. CDR1 MNHEY and CDR2 SMNVEV come from the germline V gene (reference sequence). CDR3 in DNA: TGTGCCAGCACCACCCGGACAGGGCTTCACACTAACTATGGCTACACCTTC. Residues: CASTTRTGLHTNYGYTF.

This clone has a single count. The rearrangement joins TRBV4-1 to TRBJ2-7, with 7 bases fitting TRBD2. CDR1 is MGHRA, CDR2 YSYEKL, per germline. The CDR3 extends over 16 amino acids. Losses at the gene ends were 1 base for V and 4 bases for J; bases not matched to a gene: 10. CDR3 DNA sequence: TGCGCCAGCAGCCAAGTCGAGGGAGGGCTTGGATACGAGCAGTACTTC. It codes for CASSQVEGGLGYEQYF.

V gene TRBV6-1 combines with J gene TRBJ2-4; TRBD2 might be the D (6 bases). Germline V gene lookup returns CDR1 MNHNS and CDR2 SASEGT. CDR3 length: 14 residues. V lost 0 bases and J lost 8, with 11 bases in between. The CDR3 sequence: CASSEALGGHIQYF. The DNA of the CDR3 is TGTGCCAGCAGTGAAGCGCTCGGAGGGCACATTCAGTACTTC.

This chain links TRBV6-2 or TRBV6-3 with TRBJ2-1; maybe TRBD1 (5 bases). CDR1 is MNHEY and CDR2 is SVGEGT in the germline V gene. V lost 2 bases, J lost 10 bases, and 6 bases lay in between. The length of the CDR3 is 11 residues. The CDR3 region is CASSYGAEQFF. DNA of the CDR3: TGTGCCAGCAGTTACGGGGCCGAGCAGTTCTTC.

The rearrangement uses TRBV5-1 and TRBJ2-1, with TRBD1 identical over 7 bases. The length of the CDR3 is 16 residues. V shed 4 bases, J shed 6 bases, and the junction held 13 bases outside the gene matches. CDR1 and CDR2 from the germline V gene are SGHRS and YFSETQ. The CDR3 DNA follows: TGCGCCAGCAGCGGTCAGCCTACAGGGGCTAGCAATGAGCAGTTCTTC. Translated: CASSGQPTGASNEQFF.

The chain is built from TRBV28 and TRBJ1-6; the D is unclear. V lost 7 bases and J lost 5, with 15 bases in between. In germline, CDR1 is MDHEN, CDR2 SYDVKM. The CDR3 contains 15 residues. The CDR3 DNA reads as TGTGCCAGCAACCCCTTAGCAGAAAATAATTCACCCCTCCACTTT. Its translation: CASNPLAENNSPLHF.

The rearrangement joins TRBV7-3 to TRBJ2-1, with D hard to call. The V gene's germline CDR1 is SGHTA and CDR2 FQGTGA. V was pared by 0 bases and J by 6 bases, with 6 bases between. This CDR3 spans 13 amino acids. The DNA for the CDR3 is TGTGCCAGCAGCTTAACGGGCCCCAATGAGCAGTTCTTC. It encodes CASSLTGPNEQFF.

This chain links TRBV4-2 with TRBJ2-3; D perhaps matches TRBD1 (5 bases). The CDR3 spans 16 residues. Germline loops: CDR1 LGHNA, CDR2 YNFKEQ. V was shortened by 1 base and J by 4 bases, with 15 bases between the two germline ends. The CDR3 DNA reads as TGTGCCAGCAGCCAAGTCCAGCAGGGTTTCGCAGATACGCAGTATTTT. It encodes CASSQVQQGFADTQYF.

This clone was detected only once. This chain joins TRBV7-9 and TRBJ2-7; 7 nucleotides agree with TRBD1. Germline V gene sequence: CDR1 SEHNR, CDR2 FQNEAQ (reference sequence). The CDR3 has 12 residues. Trimming at V came to 4 bases and at J to 4 bases, leaving 1 base not matched to a gene. The CDR3 sequence is CASSSTGYEQYF. The CDR3 DNA follows: TGTGCCAGCAGCTCGACAGGGTACGAGCAGTACTTC.

J is TRBJ2-3 and V is TRBV7-3; a weak D match, TRBD2 (6 bases). This CDR3 region has 14 residues. Trimming cost V 2 bases and J 5 bases, with 11 bases left between them. Looked up from germline, CDR1 is SGHTA and CDR2 is FQGTGA. CDR3 sequence: CASSLGGLGDTQYF. DNA for the CDR3: TGTGCCAGCAGCTTAGGAGGGTTGGGAGATACGCAGTATTTT.

The chain joins TRBV7-9 to TRBJ1-2, with TRBD1 identical over 10 bases. V shed 3 bases, J shed 1 base, and the junction held 5 bases outside the gene matches. Germline V gene sequence: CDR1 SEHNR, CDR2 FQNEAQ (reference sequence). This CDR3 is built from 16 residues. CDR3 nucleotide sequence: TGTGCCAGCAGCTTCGCGGACAGGGGGGATAACTATGGCTACACCTTC. This sequence encodes CASSFADRGDNYGYTF.

The chain combines TRBV5-1 with TRBJ2-1, with 9 nucleotides matching TRBD2. The V gene end was trimmed by 4 bases and the J gene end by 5 bases; junction bases not matched to a gene: 4. Germline CDR1 is SGHRS and CDR2 is YFSETQ. The length of the CDR3 is 14 residues. The CDR3 DNA sequence: TGCGCCAGCAGCCCGAGACTAGCGGACAATGAGCAGTTCTTC. This codes for CASSPRLADNEQFF.